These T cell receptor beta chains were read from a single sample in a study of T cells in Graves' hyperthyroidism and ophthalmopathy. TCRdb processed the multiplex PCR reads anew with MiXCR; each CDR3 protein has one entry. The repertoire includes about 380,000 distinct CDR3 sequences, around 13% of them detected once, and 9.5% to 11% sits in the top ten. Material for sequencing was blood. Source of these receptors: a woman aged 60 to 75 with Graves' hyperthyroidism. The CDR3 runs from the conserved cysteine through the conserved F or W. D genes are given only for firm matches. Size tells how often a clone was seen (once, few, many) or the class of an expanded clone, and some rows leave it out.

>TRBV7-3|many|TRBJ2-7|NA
TGTGCCAGCAGCCCAAGGCAGGGTTCGAACGAGCAGTACTTC
CASSPRQGSNEQYF
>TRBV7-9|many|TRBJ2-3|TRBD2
TGTGCCAGCAGCTTACTAGCGGTCAGCACAGATACGCAGTATTTT
CASSLLAVSTDTQYF
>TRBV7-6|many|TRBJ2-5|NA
TGTGCCAGCAGCTCGGACAGCTCCCGTCAAGAGACCCAGTACTTC
CASSSDSSRQETQYF
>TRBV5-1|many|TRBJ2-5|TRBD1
TGCGCCAGCAGCGGTGACAGGGGACGAGAGACCCAGTACTTC
CASSGDRGRETQYF
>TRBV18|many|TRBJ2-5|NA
TGTGCCAGCTCACCGCAGGGACTGCATCAAGAGACCCAGTACTTC
CASSPQGLHQETQYF
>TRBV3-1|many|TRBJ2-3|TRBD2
TGTGCCAGCAGCCAAGATTATGGGGGAGGGGCGACGGGGGGAGATACGCAGTATTTT
CASSQDYGGGATGGDTQYF
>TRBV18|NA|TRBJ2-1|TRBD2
TGTGCCAGCTCACCACTTGGCAGCGGGAGCTCCAATGAGCAGTTCTTC
CASSPLGSGSSNEQFF
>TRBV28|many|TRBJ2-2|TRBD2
TGTGCCAGCAGTTCGCGGACTAGCGGGAGTTCGTGGACCGGGGAGCTGTTTTTT
CASSSRTSGSSWTGELFF
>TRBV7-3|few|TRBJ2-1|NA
TGTGCCAGCACCTGGGCCCTCTATGAGCAGTTCTTC
CASTWALYEQFF
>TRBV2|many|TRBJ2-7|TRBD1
TGTGCCAGCAGGAGACCCGGGACAGGGGACTACGAGCAGTACTTC
CASRRPGTGDYEQYF
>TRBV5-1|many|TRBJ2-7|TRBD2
TGCGCCAGCAGCGCGCTGACTAGCTTTGGGTCCTACGAGCAGTACTTC
CASSALTSFGSYEQYF
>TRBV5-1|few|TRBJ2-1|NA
TGCGTCAGCAGCTTGGCCACGGGGGCCACCTACAATGAGCAGTTCTTC
CVSSLATGATYNEQFF
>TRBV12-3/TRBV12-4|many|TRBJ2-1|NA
TGTGCCAGCAGTTTATTGGTAACTAATGAGCAGTTCTTC
CASSLLVTNEQFF
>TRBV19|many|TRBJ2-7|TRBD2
TGTGCCAGTAGTCCAAAACCTTGGACTAGCGGGAGTTACGAGCAGTACTTC
CASSPKPWTSGSYEQYF
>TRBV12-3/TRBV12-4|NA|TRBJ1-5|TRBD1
TGTGCCAGCAGACGGACAGGAGTCCGTCAGCCCCAGCATTTT
CASRRTGVRQPQHF
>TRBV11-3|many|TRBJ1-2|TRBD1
TGTGCCGGCAGCTCAAACAACAGGGGGCGCGGTTATGGCTACACCTTC
CAGSSNNRGRGYGYTF
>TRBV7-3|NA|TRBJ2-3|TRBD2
TGTGCCAGCAGCCCACGGACTAGCGGGAGAACGGAGGATACGCAGTATTTT
CASSPRTSGRTEDTQYF
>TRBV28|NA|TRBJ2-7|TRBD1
TGTGCCAGCAGTTATTTCCCCGGGACAGGGACTACCTACGAGCAGTACTTC
CASSYFPGTGTTYEQYF
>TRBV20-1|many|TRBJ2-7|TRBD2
TGCAGTGCCCCCGTAGCGGGAGATGGAGAGCAGTACTTC
CSAPVAGDGEQYF
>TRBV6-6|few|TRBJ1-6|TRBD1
TGTGCCAACAGTTACGGCCAGGGGGGGTCACCCCTCCACTTT
CANSYGQGGSPLHF
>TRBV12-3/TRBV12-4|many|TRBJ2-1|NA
TGTGCCAGCGCACGTGTGAATGAGCAGTTCTTC
CASARVNEQFF
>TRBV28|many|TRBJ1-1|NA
TGTGCCAGCAGTTCCAGGGCGGAAGCTTTCTTT
CASSSRAEAFF
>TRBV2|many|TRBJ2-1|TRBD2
TGTGCCAGCAGTGAACTAGCGGGAGCCTACAATGAGCAGTTCTTC
CASSELAGAYNEQFF
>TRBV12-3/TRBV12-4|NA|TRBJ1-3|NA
TGTGCCAGCAGGCCCCTCAGGGGACTACTCTCTGGAAACACCATATATTTT
CASRPLRGLLSGNTIYF
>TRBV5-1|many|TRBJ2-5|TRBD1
TGCGCCAGCAGCTTGGCTGACAGGGCAGAGACCCAGTACTTC
CASSLADRAETQYF
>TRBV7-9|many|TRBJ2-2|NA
TGTGCCAGCAGCTCGTCGACGAACACCGGGGAGCTGTTTTTT
CASSSSTNTGELFF
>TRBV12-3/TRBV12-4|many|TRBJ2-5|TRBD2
TGTGCCAGCAGTCTCCGGACTAGCGGGTTTGAGACCCAGTACTTC
CASSLRTSGFETQYF
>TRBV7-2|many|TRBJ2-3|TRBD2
TGTGCCAGCAGCTTCGCCGCGACTAGCGAGGCCACAGATACGCAGTATTTT
CASSFAATSEATDTQYF
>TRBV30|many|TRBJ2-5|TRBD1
TGTGCCTGGAGTCGACAGGGGATGTGGGAGACCCAGTACTTC
CAWSRQGMWETQYF
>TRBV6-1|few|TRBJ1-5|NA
TGTGCCAGCATCGAAGGGGGGGGAGGGTATAGCAATCAGCCCCAGCATTTT
CASIEGGGGYSNQPQHF
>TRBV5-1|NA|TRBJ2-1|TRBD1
TGCGCCAGCAGACCGACAGGGGGTCTAGACAATGAGCAGTTCTTC
CASRPTGGLDNEQFF
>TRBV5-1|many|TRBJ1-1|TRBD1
TGCGCCAGCAGCTCTTACAGGGGTTCGGGTGAAGCTTTCTTT
CASSSYRGSGEAFF
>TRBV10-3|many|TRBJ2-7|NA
TGTGCCATCAGTGAAGCGGCTGGTTCCTACGAGCAGTACTTC
CAISEAAGSYEQYF
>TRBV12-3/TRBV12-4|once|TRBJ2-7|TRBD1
TGTGCCAGCAATCTTCGGGACAGGGGGTACGAGCAGTACTTC
CASNLRDRGYEQYF
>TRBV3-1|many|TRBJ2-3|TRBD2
TGTGCCAGCAGCCAAGTACCGAGCGGGAACACAGATACGCAGTATTTT
CASSQVPSGNTDTQYF
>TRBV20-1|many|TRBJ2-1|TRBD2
TGCAGTGCTGCCCGGACTAGCGGGGGCTACAATGAGCAGTTCTTC
CSAARTSGGYNEQFF
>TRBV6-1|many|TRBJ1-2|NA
TGTGCCAGCAGTTGGGGACGGAGCTATGGCTACACCTTC
CASSWGRSYGYTF
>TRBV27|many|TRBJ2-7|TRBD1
TGTGCCAGCAGAAACCGGGACAGGGGCATCCTAGCGGAGTCCTACGAGCAGTACTTC
CASRNRDRGILAESYEQYF
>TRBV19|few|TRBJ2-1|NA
TGTGCCAGTAGAGGCACCGCATGGACAGAGAGTGAGCAGTTCTTC
CASRGTAWTESEQFF
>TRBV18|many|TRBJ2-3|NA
TGTGCCAGCTCAGCCAGGGGAGGAGATACGCAGTATTTT
CASSARGGDTQYF
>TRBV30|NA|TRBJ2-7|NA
TGTGCCTGGAGCGGGACAAGACCCTACGAGCAGTACTTC
CAWSGTRPYEQYF
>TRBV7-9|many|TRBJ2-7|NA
TGTGCCAGCAGCTTACTTGAGGTGGATTCCTACGAGCAGTACTTC
CASSLLEVDSYEQYF
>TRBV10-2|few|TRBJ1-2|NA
TGCGCCAGCAGTGTTGCAGGCGCTTCTAACTATGGCTACACCTTC
CASSVAGASNYGYTF
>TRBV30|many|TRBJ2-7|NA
TGTGCCTGGAGTGTTGGGGATTCCTACGAGCAGTACTTC
CAWSVGDSYEQYF
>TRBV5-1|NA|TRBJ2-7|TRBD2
TGCGCCAGCAGCGACCCGGGACTAGCGGAGCAGTACTTC
CASSDPGLAEQYF
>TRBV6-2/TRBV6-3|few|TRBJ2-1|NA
TGTGCCAGCAGTAGAAGGGACCGGAGCTCCTACAATGAGCAGTTCTTC
CASSRRDRSSYNEQFF
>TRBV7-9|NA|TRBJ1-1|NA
TGTGCCAGCAGCACCGTGTATACAGGACGGAAGAACACTGAAGCTTTCTTT
CASSTVYTGRKNTEAFF
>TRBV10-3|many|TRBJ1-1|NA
TGTGCCACAACCCAGGGTAACACTGAAGCTTTCTTT
CATTQGNTEAFF
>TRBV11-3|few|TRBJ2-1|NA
TGTGCCAGCAGCCCCTTTGCGGTTCATGAGCAGTTCTTC
CASSPFAVHEQFF
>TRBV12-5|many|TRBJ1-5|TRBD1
TGTGCTAGTGGTCAAGGACAGGGGGCGTATTGGAATCAGCCCCAGCATTTT
CASGQGQGAYWNQPQHF
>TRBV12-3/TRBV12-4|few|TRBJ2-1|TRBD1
TGTGCCAGCAGTAGAACGCCGGGACAGGGAGGCAATGAGCAGTTCTTC
CASSRTPGQGGNEQFF
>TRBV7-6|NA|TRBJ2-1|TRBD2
TGTGCCAGCAGCCGAGCGGGAGGGCCCAACAACAATGAGCAGTTCTTC
CASSRAGGPNNNEQFF
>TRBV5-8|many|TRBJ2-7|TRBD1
TGTGCCAGCAGCTTGGCGACAGGGGAGGCCTACGAGCAGTACTTC
CASSLATGEAYEQYF
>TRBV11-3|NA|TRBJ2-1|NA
TGTGCCAGCAGCTTAGATGGGGGAATCTCCTACAATGAGCAGTTCTTC
CASSLDGGISYNEQFF
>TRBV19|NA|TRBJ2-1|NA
TGTGCCAGTAGTCCCCCCCGGTACAATGAGCAGTTCTTC
CASSPPRYNEQFF
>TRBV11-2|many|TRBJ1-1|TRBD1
TGTGCCAGCAGCATGGGACAGGCCACTGAAGCTTTCTTT
CASSMGQATEAFF
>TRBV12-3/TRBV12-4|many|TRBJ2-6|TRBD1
TGTGCCAGCAGTAGACAGGGCTCTGGGGCCAACGTCCTGACTTTC
CASSRQGSGANVLTF
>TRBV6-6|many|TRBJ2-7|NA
TGTGCCAGCAGTTACTCGATAAATAAGCGGGCCTACGAGCAGTACTTC
CASSYSINKRAYEQYF
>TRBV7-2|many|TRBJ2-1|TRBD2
TGTGCCAGCAGCCTAGCGGGAGGGCCGATAAATGAGCAGTTCTTC
CASSLAGGPINEQFF
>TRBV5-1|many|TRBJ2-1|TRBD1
TGCGCCAGCAGCTTGGTACCAGGGGGCCACAATGAGCAGTTCTTC
CASSLVPGGHNEQFF